This T cell receptor beta chain was sequenced in a study of T-cell reconstitution after alpha-beta-depleted transplantation in children. Study findings and constraints: One year after transplant, T-cell counts and diversity came mostly from newly produced T cells. After transplant, at about two months, alpha-beta T cells were reportedly derived from several hundred expanded graft clones.

Using unique molecular identifiers, the investigators prepared the TCRbeta library. A single record per CDR3 protein comes from TCRdb applying MiXCR to the PCR reads. In the table there are about 300,000 distinct CDR3 sequences, roughly 9.1% of which are singletons. The table lists this clonotype with many counts. Its antigen is undetermined. The ends were cut back, 6 bases at V and 1 base at J, with 12 bases in the middle. This CDR3 comprises 13 residues. Per germline, CDR1 SQVTM and CDR2 ANQGSEA. The J gene is TRBJ2-5, the V gene TRBV29-1; D is unclear. The sequencing here drew on PBMCs, taken before TCRalphabeta/CD19-depleted stem cell transplant. The sequence derives from a boy less than two years old with acute myeloid leukemia, due to receive a stem cell transplant. The CDR3 DNA reads as TGCAGCGTCAGTCGGCTAGTCCAAGAGACCCAGTACTTC. Protein sequence: CSVSRLVQETQYF.